This entry lists 30 T cell receptor beta chains sequenced from one sample in a study of blood T cell repertoires in COVID-19. Sequenced by immunoSEQ multiplex PCR; TCRdb stores in-frame clones only, minus some. Here the sample spans 200,000 to 250,000 clones, 85% to 90% being singletons. What was sequenced was peripheral blood. These receptor sequences come from a man aged 25 to 40 with COVID-19, enrolled during active disease.

The CDR3, as DNA: TGTGCCAGCAGCCCCGACAGGGGGAACTATGGCTACACCTTC. It encodes CASSPDRGNYGYTF. J is TRBJ1-2 and V is TRBV6-5; the match to TRBD1 covers 9 bases. There are 14 residues in the CDR3. CDR1 and CDR2 (germline): MNHEY, SVGAGI. V was clipped by 6 bases and J by 2 bases; unmatched bases: 4.

The CDR3 bases are TGTGCCAGCAGCCAGTGGGACAGTACCTACGAGCAGTACTTC. Translating gives CASSQWDSTYEQYF. V usage is TRBV3-1 (or the pseudogene TRBV3-2) and J usage is TRBJ2-7, with 7 positions matching TRBD1. Germline loops: CDR1 LGHDT, CDR2 YNNKEL (reference sequence). The trim removed 3 bases at V and 2 bases at J, leaving 4 bases unmatched. The CDR3 runs 14 residues.

The chain employs TRBV4-1 and TRBJ1-4, with D possibly being TRBD1 (6 bases). Looked up from germline, CDR1 is MGHRA and CDR2 is YSYEKL. The CDR3 has 15 amino acids. The V gene lost 5 bases and the J gene lost 8 bases, with 18 bases spanning the gap. The CDR3 nucleotides are TGCGCCAGCAGCTATCGACAGGCCCTTTCGGAAAAACTGTTTTTT. It yields the protein CASSYRQALSEKLFF.

The chain couples TRBV2 to TRBJ1-1; D not certain. The V and J ends lost 5 bases and 6 bases respectively, with 7 bases between them. The CDR3 runs 11 residues. Germline V gene lookup returns CDR1 SNHLY and CDR2 FYNNEI. Here the CDR3 DNA reads TGTGCCAGCAGTTCGACATCTGAAGCTTTCTTT. Amino acids: CASSSTSEAFF.

The chain couples TRBV11-3 to TRBJ1-1; tentative D call: TRBD1 (5 bases). CDR1 is SGHNT, CDR2 YENEEA, per germline. This CDR3 has 13 residues. V lost 5 bases, J lost 5 bases, and 12 bases lay in between. The CDR3 bases are TGTGCCAGCAGCCAAGCCGGGGGTACTGAAGCTTTCTTT. Translated: CASSQAGGTEAFF.

The genes are TRBV4-2 and TRBJ2-1, with D perhaps matching TRBD2 (6 bases). Germline V gene data show CDR1 as LGHNA and CDR2 as YNFKEQ. V lost 1 base and J 3 bases, leaving 13 bases between the germline ends. This CDR3 has 16 amino acids. The CDR3 loop is CASSQVASAFYNEQFF. Here the CDR3 DNA reads TGTGCCAGCAGCCAAGTCGCTAGCGCCTTCTACAATGAGCAGTTCTTC.

This clone has a single count. The chain combines TRBV29-1 with TRBJ1-2; D not certain. The CDR3 has 12 residues. Trimming left V 7 bases short and J 3 bases short, with 12 bases between. Germline V gives CDR1 SQVTM, CDR2 ANQGSEA. The CDR3 DNA reads as TGCAGCGCACAGAGTGCCCACTATGGCTACACCTTC. This translates into CSAQSAHYGYTF.

V and J are TRBV5-6 and TRBJ1-2; 7 nucleotides line up with TRBD1. Germline V lookup: CDR1 SGHDT, CDR2 YYEEEE. The CDR3 is 14 amino acids. V lost 3 bases, J lost 2 bases, and 4 bases stayed unmatched. CDR3 protein: CASSWGDRNYGYTF. In DNA, the CDR3 is TGTGCCAGCAGCTGGGGGGACAGAAACTATGGCTACACCTTC.

The chain combines TRBV4-1 with TRBJ1-2; 7 bases are a match to TRBD1. Germline CDR1 reads MGHRA; CDR2 reads YSYEKL. The V segment lost 4 bases and the J segment 2 bases; nucleotides outside the gene matches: 16. There are 18 residues in the CDR3. The CDR3, as DNA: TGCGCCAGCAGCCCAAGGGAGCCGAGACAGGGCATCAACTATGGCTACACCTTC. This gives the protein CASSPREPRQGINYGYTF.

V is TRBV2 and J is TRBJ1-2; no definite D call. There are 13 residues in the CDR3. V was clipped by 2 bases and J by 0 bases, with 4 bases between them. Germline CDR1 reads SNHLY; CDR2 reads FYNNEI. The CDR3 loop reads CASSETPNYGYTF. The CDR3 DNA reads as TGTGCCAGCAGTGAAACACCTAACTATGGCTACACCTTC.

This chain links TRBV6-5 with TRBJ1-1, with TRBD1 matching over 8 bases. The CDR3 is 14 residues long. CDR1 and CDR2 from the germline V gene are MNHEY and SVGAGI. After removal of 2 bases from V and 8 bases from J, the junction contained 7 bases not matched to a gene. For the CDR3, the DNA is TGTGCCAGCAGTTACACGTACCGGGACAGGGAAGCTTTCTTT. Translated, it gives CASSYTYRDREAFF.

Here the CDR3 DNA reads TGTGCCAGTAGTAACAGGGACAGGGGATACGATCAGCCCCAGCATTTT. As protein: CASSNRDRGYDQPQHF. V and J are TRBV19 and TRBJ1-5; TRBD1 matches 10 bases. The CDR3 has 16 amino acids. V was clipped by 4 bases and J by 5 bases; unmatched bases: 8. Germline loops: CDR1 LNHDA, CDR2 SQIVND (reference sequence).

The chain recombines TRBV4-3 with TRBJ2-2; TRBD1 agrees at 7 bases. The V gene end was trimmed by 4 bases and the J gene end by 1 base; junction bases not matched to a gene: 3. The germline CDR1 and CDR2 sequences are LGHNA and YSLEER. The CDR3 runs to 15 residues. CDR3 region: CASSLGDRNTGELFF. CDR3 coding DNA: TGCGCCAGCAGCCTAGGGGACAGGAACACCGGGGAGCTGTTTTTT.

V usage is TRBV5-1 and J usage is TRBJ2-1; 7 nucleotides agree with TRBD2. Germline CDR1 SGHRS, CDR2 YFSETQ. V trimming: 0 bases; J trimming: 1 base; junction bases outside the gene matches: 7. The CDR3 runs to 17 residues. CDR3 coding DNA: TGCGCCAGCAGCTTGGGCCCACCTAGCGGTTCCTACAATGAGCAGTTCTTC. Encoded protein: CASSLGPPSGSYNEQFF.

The chain recombines TRBV27 with TRBJ2-7; D is undetermined. This CDR3 spans 15 amino acids. Deletions cut 5 bases from V and 5 bases from J, with 19 bases between. CDR1 and CDR2 from the germline V gene are MNHEY and SMNVEV (reference sequence). The CDR3 sequence: CASSEIAGGLHEQYF. In DNA form, the CDR3 reads TGTGCCAGCAGTGAAATTGCAGGTGGGCTCCACGAGCAGTACTTC.

V usage is TRBV5-1 and J usage is TRBJ2-3; 8 bases agree with TRBD1. CDR1 SGHRS and CDR2 YFSETQ come from the germline V gene. Trimming at V came to 3 bases and at J to 6 bases, leaving 6 bases not matched to a gene. The CDR3 is 14 residues long. This CDR3 reads CASSSQGAADTQYF. The CDR3 DNA sequence: TGCGCCAGCAGCTCGCAGGGGGCTGCGGATACGCAGTATTTT.

The chain recombines TRBV5-1 with TRBJ1-2, with 9 bases identical to TRBD1. Germline CDR1 and CDR2: SGHRS and YFSETQ. CDR3 length: 15 amino acids. V was clipped by 5 bases and J by 6 bases; unmatched bases: 11. CDR3 residues: CASRLPGQGTHGYTF. The CDR3 DNA sequence: TGCGCCAGCAGATTGCCGGGACAGGGCACACATGGCTACACCTTC.

The chain joins TRBV14 to TRBJ1-1; unclear D gene. The CDR3 runs to 15 residues. Germline loops: CDR1 SGHDN, CDR2 FVKESK. The V end lost 2 bases, the J end lost 1 base, and 11 bases lay between the germline ends. CDR3 DNA: TGTGCCAGCAGCCAATCATCACAACCGAACACTGAAGCTTTCTTT. Its protein product is CASSQSSQPNTEAFF.

The rearrangement links TRBV6-5 to TRBJ1-5; no clear D. The CDR3 runs to 15 residues. V lost 6 bases to trimming and J lost 0 bases, with 12 bases between them. From germline, CDR1 is MNHEY and CDR2 SVGAGI. The chain's CDR3 is CASRGGRYSNQPQHF. CDR3 bases: TGTGCCAGCAGAGGCGGTCGGTATAGCAATCAGCCCCAGCATTTT.

The genes are TRBV6-6 and TRBJ2-1, with 7 bases identical to TRBD1. The CDR3 runs 11 residues. V lost 7 bases, J lost 15 bases, and 9 bases stayed unmatched. Germline CDR1 reads MNHNY; CDR2 reads SVGAGI (reference sequence). The CDR3 region is CASTLKTGLFF. The CDR3 region has the DNA TGTGCCAGCACCCTGAAGACAGGGCTGTTCTTC.

This clone has a single count. The chain carries TRBV7-3 and TRBJ1-1; a weak D match, TRBD1 (5 bases). Germline V gene data show CDR1 as SGHTA and CDR2 as FQGTGA. This CDR3 comprises 15 residues. The V gene lost 1 base and the J gene lost 0 bases, with 9 bases spanning the gap. The CDR3 spells CASSLIPTVNTEAFF. For the CDR3, the DNA is TGTGCCAGCAGCTTAATTCCGACAGTGAACACTGAAGCTTTCTTT.

The CDR3 sequence is CASSFRQGAEAFF. DNA of the CDR3: TGTGCCAGCAGCTTCAGACAGGGGGCTGAAGCTTTCTTT. V and J are TRBV7-2 and TRBJ1-1; TRBD1 aligns across 9 bases. Germline values: CDR1 SGHTA, CDR2 FQGNSA. CDR3 length: 13 residues. Germline trimming cut 3 bases from V and 6 bases from J; bases unmatched to any gene: 2.

The chain combines TRBV28 with TRBJ1-2; D may be TRBD1 (5 bases). This CDR3 contains 12 residues. V dropped 7 bases and J dropped 2 bases, with 8 bases sitting between them. Germline V lookup: CDR1 MDHEN, CDR2 SYDVKM. In DNA form, the CDR3 reads TGTGCCAGCAATAGACAGAACTATGGCTACACCTTC. This codes for CASNRQNYGYTF.

This chain uses TRBV7-2 with TRBJ1-2; TRBD1 might be the D (6 bases). This CDR3 has 14 amino acids. V lost 2 bases to trimming and J lost 3 bases, with 10 bases between them. Per the germline V gene, CDR1 is SGHTA and CDR2 is FQGNSA. The DNA of the CDR3 is TGTGCCAGCAGCTTAACAGGGCAGCACTATGGCTACACCTTC. Translating it yields CASSLTGQHYGYTF. Complete variable domain (other parts from reference TRBV7-2 and TRBJ1-2): GAGVSQSPSNKVTEKGKDVELRCDPISGHTALYWYRQSLGQGLEFLIYFQGNSAPDKSGLPSDRFSAERTGGSVSTLTIQRTQQEDSAVYLCASSLTGQHYGYTFGSGTRLTVV.

The rearrangement uses TRBV27 and TRBJ1-2; possibly TRBD1 for D (6 bases). Trimming left V 7 bases short and J 1 base short, with 19 bases between. CDR1 MNHEY and CDR2 SMNVEV come from the germline V gene (reference sequence). There are 16 residues in the CDR3. The CDR3 loop reads CASTPSTGPLNYGYTF. The CDR3 coding sequence is TGTGCCAGCACGCCTTCGACAGGACCGCTTAACTATGGCTACACCTTC.

The chain links TRBV3-1 (or the pseudogene TRBV3-2) to TRBJ2-7; 8 bases are a match to TRBD1. The CDR3 consists of 16 residues. The germline V gene has CDR1 LGHDT and CDR2 YNNKEL (reference sequence). The junction had 6 bases not matched to a gene; V was cut back by 2 bases and J by 0 bases. The CDR3 here is CASSQRQGARSYEQYF. The CDR3 DNA sequence: TGTGCCAGCAGCCAACGTCAGGGGGCCCGCTCCTACGAGCAGTACTTC.

This clone was found a few times. V usage is TRBV19 and J usage is TRBJ1-4; D is possibly TRBD1 (5 bases). Germline CDR1 reads LNHDA; CDR2 reads SQIVND (reference sequence). The CDR3 covers 14 residues. The ends were cut back, 5 bases at V and 7 bases at J, with 14 bases in the middle. CDR3 in amino acids: CASSLGHGREKLFF. CDR3 DNA: TGTGCCAGTAGTTTGGGGCACGGCCGTGAAAAACTGTTTTTT.

CDR3 sequence reads: CASSRAHTDTQYF. In DNA form, the CDR3 reads TGTGCCAGTAGTAGGGCCCACACAGATACGCAGTATTTT. The chain combines TRBV19 with TRBJ2-3; D is unclear. V was clipped by 4 bases and J by 2 bases, with 7 bases between them. The CDR3 is 13 amino acids. The V gene's germline CDR1 is LNHDA and CDR2 SQIVND (reference sequence).

The genes are TRBV5-4 and TRBJ2-3, with TRBD1 matching over 8 bases. Germline CDR1 reads SGHNT; CDR2 reads YYREEE (reference sequence). Germline trimming cut 4 bases from V and 1 base from J; bases unmatched to any gene: 2. The CDR3 covers 14 residues. The CDR3 sequence is CASSDRGGTDTQYF. CDR3 coding DNA: TGTGCCAGCAGCGACAGGGGAGGCACAGATACGCAGTATTTT.

This chain connects TRBV21-1 to TRBJ2-1; the table calls TRBD2, which could not be checked here. TRBV21-1 is designated a pseudogene. The CDR3 sequence is 18 residues long. The chain's CDR3 is CASSSLTGAGGLGNEQFF. CDR3 nucleotide sequence: TGTGCCAGCAGCTCACTCACAGGGGCGGGAGGTTTGGGCAATGAGCAGTTCTTC.